The 29 T cell receptor beta chains presented below share a single source sample, sequenced in a study of blood T cell repertoires in COVID-19. Using immunoSEQ multiplex PCR, the repertoire was profiled, and TCRdb retains in-frame clones only, with some absent. The sample records 120,000 or so clones, 80% to 90% being singletons. The sequenced material came from peripheral blood. These receptors all come from a woman aged 45-65 years with acute or convalescent COVID-19.

The chain recombines TRBV4-2 with TRBJ2-7; 9 positions match TRBD1. CDR3 size: 16 residues. With V trimmed by 0 bases and J by 3 bases, 6 bases remained unmatched. Germline V gene data show CDR1 as LGHNA and CDR2 as YNFKEQ. CDR3 sequence reads: CASSQDRTGARYEQYF. CDR3 in DNA: TGTGCCAGCAGCCAAGATCGGACAGGGGCTCGCTACGAGCAGTACTTC.

V usage is TRBV7-2 and J usage is TRBJ2-7; no clear D. V lost 1 base and J lost 2, with 6 bases in between. CDR1 and CDR2 (germline): SGHTA, FQGNSA. The CDR3 is 13 amino acids. The CDR3 is CASSLDLTYEQYF. The CDR3 DNA sequence: TGTGCCAGCAGCTTAGACCTAACCTACGAGCAGTACTTC.

This clone has a single count. The chain carries TRBV10-3 and TRBJ2-1; the D gene is possibly TRBD1 (6 bases). This CDR3 has 13 amino acids. CDR1 and CDR2 (germline): ENHRY, SYGVKD. V was pared by 7 bases and J by 6 bases, with 13 bases between. The CDR3: CAIMAQGRNEQFF. Here the CDR3 DNA reads TGTGCCATCATGGCACAGGGTCGCAATGAGCAGTTCTTC.

This sequence joins TRBV7-3 and TRBJ1-1; 8 nucleotides line up with TRBD1. Per germline, CDR1 SGHTA and CDR2 FQGTGA. V lost 4 bases to trimming and J lost 1 base; unmatched junction nucleotides: 2. The CDR3 sequence is 14 residues long. The CDR3 sequence: CASSSGTGNTEAFF. The CDR3 coding sequence is TGTGCCAGCAGCTCCGGGACAGGGAACACTGAAGCTTTCTTT.

This chain connects TRBV7-2 to TRBJ2-7; D ambiguous. V was clipped by 1 base and J by 6 bases, with 10 bases between them. Germline V gene lookup returns CDR1 SGHTA and CDR2 FQGNSA. The CDR3 length is 13 residues. The CDR3 loop is CASSLERKREQYF. As DNA, the CDR3 is TGTGCCAGCAGCTTAGAGAGAAAACGCGAGCAGTACTTC.

This sequence joins TRBV11-2 and TRBJ2-5; D might be TRBD1 (6 bases). This CDR3 is 16 amino acids long. Germline V CDR1 and CDR2: SGHAT, FQNNGV. Trimming stripped 5 bases from V and 5 bases from J, with 21 bases between. The CDR3 protein is CASSPSETGETETQYF. For the CDR3, the DNA is TGTGCCAGCAGCCCCAGTGAGACAGGCGAGACGGAGACCCAGTACTTC. The whole variable domain, remainder taken from reference TRBV11-2 and TRBJ2-5, is EAGVAQSPRYKIIEKRQSVAFWCNPISGHATLYWYQQILGQGPKLLIQFQNNGVVDDSQLPKDRFSAERLKGVDSTLKIQPAKLEDSAVYLCASSPSETGETETQYFGPGTRLLVL.

The chain employs TRBV23-1 and TRBJ2-5; a weak D match, TRBD1 (6 bases). TRBV23-1 is marked as an open reading frame, function uncertain. CDR3 length equals 15 residues. V was shortened by 3 bases and J by 5 bases, with 16 bases between the two germline ends. The DNA for the CDR3 is TGCGCCAGCAGTCATTCCCCGGACAGATTTGAGACCCAGTACTTC. Translated: CASSHSPDRFETQYF.

The chain combines TRBV10-3 with TRBJ1-5, with D unresolved. Trimming shortened V by 7 bases and J by 2 bases, and 9 bases separated the two germline ends. The length of the CDR3 is 13 residues. CDR1 is ENHRY, CDR2 SYGVKD, per germline. The CDR3 DNA is TGTGCCATCACCGGAGATGGCAATCAGCCCCAGCATTTT. Translated: CAITGDGNQPQHF.

This clone was detected only a few times. The chain combines TRBV4-3 with TRBJ1-1, with 12 positions matching TRBD1. Germline V CDR1 and CDR2: LGHNA, YSLEER. The CDR3 covers 14 residues. V trimming: 4 bases; J trimming: 10 bases; junction bases outside the gene matches: 7. The DNA of the CDR3 is TGCGCCAGCAGCCCCGGGACAGGGGGCCAATTAGCTTTCTTT. It encodes CASSPGTGGQLAFF.

The chain has TRBV4-1 and TRBJ1-1; 8 nucleotides align to TRBD1. The CDR3 has 14 amino acids. V lost 4 bases, J lost 0 bases, and 1 base stayed unmatched. Per the germline V gene, CDR1 is MGHRA and CDR2 is YSYEKL. This CDR3 is CASSRQGLNTEAFF. The CDR3 coding sequence is TGCGCCAGCAGCCGACAGGGGCTGAACACTGAAGCTTTCTTT.

Only a few counts were recorded for this clone. The rearrangement joins TRBV6-5 to TRBJ2-7, with D maybe TRBD2 (6 bases). This CDR3 spans 15 amino acids. Germline assignment: CDR1 MNHEY and CDR2 SVGAGI. The ends were cut back, 7 bases at V and 0 bases at J, with 16 bases in the middle. DNA of the CDR3: TGTGCCAGCAACCCCGGGGGATACCCCTCCTACGAGCAGTACTTC. This codes for CASNPGGYPSYEQYF.

The chain links TRBV14 to TRBJ2-7, with 7 positions matching TRBD1. V lost 5 bases, J lost 1 base, and 5 bases stayed unmatched. This CDR3 spans 14 amino acids. From germline, CDR1 is SGHDN and CDR2 FVKESK. CDR3 sequence reads: CASSYRGTSYEQYF. In DNA, the CDR3 is TGTGCCAGCAGCTACAGGGGAACGTCCTACGAGCAGTACTTC.

J is TRBJ2-1 and V is TRBV7-2; TRBD2 might be the D (6 bases). Germline V gene data show CDR1 as SGHTA and CDR2 as FQGNSA. Trimming cost V 4 bases and J 5 bases, with 15 bases left between them. The CDR3 length is 15 residues. CDR3 residues: CASSSQGRFDNEQFF. CDR3 coding DNA: TGTGCCAGCAGCTCGCAAGGGAGGTTCGACAATGAGCAGTTCTTC.

V usage is TRBV5-1 and J usage is TRBJ1-1, with D maybe TRBD1 (5 bases). Looked up from germline, CDR1 is SGHRS and CDR2 is YFSETQ. The germline V and J ends were trimmed by 0 bases and 5 bases, with 14 bases remaining between them. This CDR3 has 15 amino acids. CDR3 DNA sequence: TGCGCCAGCAGCTTGGTCGGGGGAACGGGGACTGAAGCTTTCTTT. Its translation is CASSLVGGTGTEAFF.

This clone came up a few times. V is TRBV10-2 and J is TRBJ1-1, with D unclear. V lost 6 bases and J lost 1, with 6 bases in between. CDR1 WSHSY and CDR2 SAAADI come from the germline V gene. The CDR3 sequence is 12 residues long. CDR3 residues: CASRMANTEAFF. The CDR3 DNA reads TGCGCCAGCAGAATGGCGAACACTGAAGCTTTCTTT.

The chain uses TRBV28 and TRBJ1-1, with D perhaps TRBD1 (5 bases). There are 13 residues in the CDR3. V lost 4 bases to trimming and J lost 4 bases, with 10 bases between them. The germline CDR1 and CDR2 sequences are MDHEN and SYDVKM. This CDR3 reads CASSYTGPTEAFF. The CDR3 DNA follows: TGTGCCAGCAGTTATACAGGACCCACTGAAGCTTTCTTT. The full variable domain, with the rest looked up from reference TRBV28 and TRBJ1-1, is DVKVTQSSRYLVKRTGEKVFLECVQDMDHENMFWYRQDPGLGLRLIYFSYDVKMKEKGDIPEGYSVSREKKERFSLILESASTNQTSMYLCASSYTGPTEAFFGQGTRLTVV.

The chain recombines TRBV7-8 with TRBJ1-1; the match to TRBD1 covers 7 bases. Germline CDR1 reads SGHVS; CDR2 reads FQNEAQ. The CDR3 contains 13 residues. The junction had 4 bases not matched to a gene; V was cut back by 5 bases and J by 4 bases. The CDR3 nucleotides are TGTGCCAGCAGCCTGGGGACAGTCACTGAAGCTTTCTTT. Its translation: CASSLGTVTEAFF. Drawing the rest from reference TRBV7-8 and TRBJ1-1, the complete variable domain is GAGVSQSPRYKVAKRGQDVALRCDPISGHVSLFWYQQALGQGPEFLTYFQNEAQLDKSGLPSDRFFAERPEGSVSTLKIQRTQQEDSAVYLCASSLGTVTEAFFGQGTRLTVV.

This chain joins TRBV4-2 and TRBJ2-1; TRBD2 matches 14 bases. Germline V gene data show CDR1 as LGHNA and CDR2 as YNFKEQ. The CDR3 extends over 17 amino acids. The V gene end was trimmed by 4 bases and the J gene end by 3 bases; junction bases not matched to a gene: 5. This chain's CDR3 is CASSRRLAGGIYNEQFF. The DNA for the CDR3 is TGTGCCAGCAGCCGTAGACTAGCGGGGGGGATCTACAATGAGCAGTTCTTC.

The CDR3 reads CASSEGSGTDEQYF. The CDR3 nucleotides are TGTGCCAGCAGTGAAGGTAGCGGGACTGACGAGCAGTACTTC. The chain employs TRBV2 and TRBJ2-7; 8 bases are a match to TRBD2. The CDR3 covers 14 residues. Germline V CDR1 and CDR2: SNHLY, FYNNEI. V was pared by 1 base and J by 5 bases, with 4 bases of the junction left unmatched.

The gene calls are TRBV5-1 and TRBJ2-2, with D perhaps TRBD1 (6 bases). This CDR3 has 16 amino acids. Trimming left V 4 bases short and J 1 base short, with 14 bases between. Germline values: CDR1 SGHRS, CDR2 YFSETQ. This CDR3 is CASSPEQGWNTGELFF. CDR3 coding DNA: TGCGCCAGCAGCCCGGAACAGGGTTGGAACACCGGGGAGCTGTTTTTT. The entire variable domain, with the rest obtained from reference TRBV5-1 and TRBJ2-2, is as follows: KAGVTQTPRYLIKTRGQQVTLSCSPISGHRSVSWYQQTPGQGLQFLFEYFSETQRNKGNFPGRFSGRQFSNSRSEMNVSTLELGDSALYLCASSPEQGWNTGELFFGEGSRLTVL.

The chain recombines TRBV5-3 with TRBJ1-2; no firm D call. TRBV5-3 is assigned to the ORF class and has an uncertain function. The CDR3 is made up of 16 amino acids. The germline V and J ends were trimmed by 0 bases and 0 bases, with 12 bases remaining between them. CDR3 in amino acids: CARSLVRLYANYGYTF. CDR3 sequence (DNA): TGTGCCAGAAGCTTGGTGAGACTTTATGCTAACTATGGCTACACCTTC.

This clone was observed a single time. The chain employs TRBV11-1 and TRBJ1-1; tentative D call: TRBD1 (6 bases). Per the germline V gene, CDR1 is SGHAT and CDR2 is FQDESV (reference sequence). The length of the CDR3 is 14 residues. Trimming removed 5 bases from V and 4 bases from J, with 14 bases in between. CDR3 DNA sequence: TGTGCCAGCAGCGCCGCAGGGGCTGGCACTGAAGCTTTCTTT. Translated, it gives CASSAAGAGTEAFF.

As DNA, the CDR3 is TGTGCCAGCAGCGGGACAGGGACTAGCGGGGCGAGGATAGAGACCCAGTACTTC. Amino acids: CASSGTGTSGARIETQYF. This chain joins TRBV11-2 and TRBJ2-5; 13 bases align to TRBD2. The germline CDR1 and CDR2 sequences are SGHAT and FQNNGV. J lost 4 bases, V lost 5 bases, and 13 bases had no gene match. The CDR3 loop spans 18 amino acids.

CDR3 DNA: TGCGCCAGCACCGAGGACAGGGGGAACACTGAAGCTTTCTTT. It specifies CASTEDRGNTEAFF. V gene TRBV5-1 combines with J gene TRBJ1-1; 9 bases match TRBD1. There are 14 residues in the CDR3. J gave up 1 base and V 6 bases, and 4 bases lay outside the gene matches. CDR1 is SGHRS, CDR2 YFSETQ, per germline.

The CDR3 sequence: CASSINRYQNTEAFF. In nucleotides, the CDR3 is TGTGCCAGTAGTATTAACCGGTACCAAAACACTGAAGCTTTCTTT. The chain links TRBV19 to TRBJ1-1, with D unclear. Trimming removed 3 bases from V and 2 bases from J, with 13 bases in between. The CDR3 sequence is 15 residues long. Germline CDR1 LNHDA, CDR2 SQIVND (reference sequence).

V usage is TRBV10-2 and J usage is TRBJ2-7; maybe TRBD2 (6 bases). V was pared by 2 bases and J by 0 bases, with 17 bases between. Germline V gene data show CDR1 as WSHSY and CDR2 as SAAADI. The CDR3 runs 17 residues. CDR3 nucleotides: TGCGCCAGCAGTGAGCCCAGGGTAGCGGAACACTCCTACGAGCAGTACTTC. It is translated as CASSEPRVAEHSYEQYF.

The V and J genes are TRBV11-2 and TRBJ2-7, with unresolved D. Trimming pared 5 bases from V and 3 bases from J, leaving 5 bases between. The CDR3 runs 11 residues. Germline loops: CDR1 SGHAT, CDR2 FQNNGV. The CDR3: CASSPFYEQYF. The CDR3 nucleotides read TGTGCCAGCAGCCCCTTCTACGAGCAGTACTTC. Together with reference TRBV11-2 and TRBJ2-7, the CDR3 gives the full variable domain: EAGVAQSPRYKIIEKRQSVAFWCNPISGHATLYWYQQILGQGPKLLIQFQNNGVVDDSQLPKDRFSAERLKGVDSTLKIQPAKLEDSAVYLCASSPFYEQYFGPGTRLTVT.

The rearrangement links TRBV11-2 to TRBJ1-2; tentative D call: TRBD1 (6 bases). Trimming removed 4 bases from V and 4 bases from J, with 16 bases in between. From germline, CDR1 is SGHAT and CDR2 FQNNGV. This CDR3 spans 15 amino acids. The CDR3 nucleotides read TGTGCCAGCAGCTCCCCCCTCACAGGGCTCTATGGCTACACCTTC. Its translation is CASSSPLTGLYGYTF.

J is TRBJ2-2 and V is TRBV7-6; the D is unclear. Germline V gives CDR1 SGHVS, CDR2 FNYEAQ. The CDR3 length is 12 residues. Deletions cut 5 bases from V and 7 bases from J, with 8 bases between. CDR3 amino acids: CASSLLNGELFF. CDR3 DNA sequence: TGTGCCAGCAGCCTATTAAACGGGGAGCTGTTTTTT.